A selection of T cell receptor beta chains follows, all from one sample in a study of blood T cell repertoires in COVID-19. Clones were read by immunoSEQ multiplex PCR, and TCRdb kept only the in-frame ones, dropping some. The sample includes around 150,000 clones, approximately 82% of them seen just once. Specimen: peripheral blood. The origin of the receptors is a woman aged 40 to 49 with COVID-19, enrolled during active disease. Each CDR3 is given with its conserved first and last residue. D genes are given only for firm matches. Clone size is not always given. Where it is, it says once, few, many or a class for expanded clones.

abundance | j_gene | d_gene | v_gene | CDR3nt | CDR3aa
- | TRBJ1-1 | - | TRBV9 | TGTGCCAGCAGCCCGAGGCAGGAGGGTGAAGCTTTCTTT | CASSPRQEGEAFF
- | TRBJ2-2 | - | TRBV6-1 | TGTGCCAGCAGTGAAGACAGGGTTTTATCGAACACCGGGGAGCTGTTTTTT | CASSEDRVLSNTGELFF
once | TRBJ2-1 | TRBD1 | TRBV25-1 | TGTGCCAGCAGTGAAGGAGGGGGGACAGGTCAGTTCTTC | CASSEGGGTGQFF
few | TRBJ1-1 | - | TRBV4-1 | TGCGCCAGCAGCCGGGGCAGGAGGGACACTGAAGCTTTCTTT | CASSRGRRDTEAFF
- | TRBJ1-2 | TRBD1 | TRBV29-1 | TGCAGCACGTGGGGACAGGGGGCCGGGTATGGCTACACCTTC | CSTWGQGAGYGYTF
- | TRBJ1-2 | - | TRBV4-2 | TGTGCCAGCAGCCAAGAGATGAACAGAGTTGGGTATGGCTACACCTTC | CASSQEMNRVGYGYTF
few | TRBJ1-5 | TRBD1 | TRBV19 | TGTGCCAGTAGTTATCACAGGGGTCAGCCCCAGCATTTT | CASSYHRGQPQHF
- | TRBJ1-1 | - | TRBV7-3 | TGTGCCAGCAGCTTAAACGGGAGAAACACTGAAGCTTTCTTT | CASSLNGRNTEAFF
- | TRBJ2-2 | TRBD2 | TRBV18 | TGTGCCAGCTCACCTTCGATTCTAGCGGGAACCGGGGAGCTGTTTTTT | CASSPSILAGTGELFF
- | TRBJ2-2 | TRBD2 | TRBV3-1/TRBV3-2 | TGTGCCAGCAGCCGAGGACTAGCCGTTCCCGGGGAGCTGTTTTTT | CASSRGLAVPGELFF
- | TRBJ1-4 | - | TRBV11-2 | TGTGCCAGCAGCTCGCGGGTGGATGAAAAACTGTTTTTT | CASSSRVDEKLFF
- | TRBJ1-2 | - | TRBV7-8 | TGTGCCAGCAGCTTCAGCGGTCTGAGGGCTGGCTACACCTTC | CASSFSGLRAGYTF
- | TRBJ1-3 | - | TRBV11-2 | TGTGCCAGCAGCTCTCCGGATGGGAGCTCTGGAAACACCATATATTTT | CASSSPDGSSGNTIYF
- | TRBJ1-1 | TRBD1 | TRBV6-5 | TGTGCCAGCAGAGAGGGACAGGGGTGGTCTGAAGCTTTCTTT | CASREGQGWSEAFF
- | TRBJ2-3 | - | TRBV5-6 | TGTGCCAGCAGCATAAATAGCGGAGCAAGCACAGATACGCAGTATTTT | CASSINSGASTDTQYF
few | TRBJ1-5 | TRBD1 | TRBV2 | TGTGCCAGCAGTTCGGAGACAGGGTATCGGCCCCAGCATTTT | CASSSETGYRPQHF
- | TRBJ2-7 | - | TRBV11-3 | TGTGCCAGCAGCTTATTTCAGAACTACGAGCAGTACTTC | CASSLFQNYEQYF
- | TRBJ2-2 | TRBD2 | TRBV7-3 | TGTGCCAGCAGCCCACCGGGACTAGCGGGTCCTGGGGAGCTGTTTTTT | CASSPPGLAGPGELFF
- | TRBJ1-3 | - | TRBV10-3 | TGTGCCATCCTCGAGGCGGGAGGCGGAAACACCATATATTTT | CAILEAGGGNTIYF
- | TRBJ2-4 | - | TRBV7-2 | TGTGCCACCTCAGCGGGCCTAGCTCTAGCCAAAAACATTCAGTACTTC | CATSAGLALAKNIQYF
- | TRBJ1-2 | - | TRBV11-2 | TGTGCCAGCAGCCCTGACAGTGACTATGGCTACACCTTC | CASSPDSDYGYTF
- | TRBJ2-1 | TRBD1 | TRBV7-3 | TGTGCCAGCAGCTCCCAGGGGGCAGCGTACAATGAGCAGTTCTTC | CASSSQGAAYNEQFF
once | TRBJ1-4 | TRBD1 | TRBV12-3/TRBV12-4 | TGTGCCAGCAGTGACAGGGGTGAAAAACTGTTTTTT | CASSDRGEKLFF
few | TRBJ1-1 | - | TRBV2 | TGTGCCAGCAGTTTGCAGGGTGGCACTGAAGCTTTCTTT | CASSLQGGTEAFF
- | TRBJ2-1 | TRBD2 | TRBV11-2 | TGTGCCAGCAGCTTAGCCGGGGGGGGTCGAAGAAATGAGCAGTTCTTC | CASSLAGGGRRNEQFF
- | TRBJ2-5 | TRBD1 | TRBV2 | TGTGCCAGCACCCAGGGACAGACCGGAGAGACCCAGTACTTC | CASTQGQTGETQYF
- | TRBJ2-4 | TRBD2 | TRBV24-1 | TGTGCCACCAGTGAACCCCCCCAAGCGGGAGGCCCCAAAAACATTCAGTACTTC | CATSEPPQAGGPKNIQYF
- | TRBJ2-3 | TRBD2 | TRBV15 | TGTGCCACCAGCGGGGGGGGCACAGATACGCAGTATTTT | CATSGGGTDTQYF
- | TRBJ2-2 | - | TRBV12-3/TRBV12-4 | TGTGCCAGCAGTTTGATGAGGGCGGGGGAGCTGTTTTTT | CASSLMRAGELFF
- | TRBJ1-1 | - | TRBV12-3/TRBV12-4 | TGTGCCAGTACCGAGGAGGGCACTGAAGCTTTCTTT | CASTEEGTEAFF
- | TRBJ2-7 | TRBD1 | TRBV19 | TGTGCCAGTAATGAGGGGGCCCACGAGCAGTACTTC | CASNEGAHEQYF
- | TRBJ2-7 | TRBD2 | TRBV27 | TGTGCCAGCAAAACTAGCGGGAGTTACGAGCAGTACTTC | CASKTSGSYEQYF
- | TRBJ1-2 | - | TRBV30 | TGTGCCTGGAGTGTAGGGTCGGGGAGTGTCTATGGCTACACCTTC | CAWSVGSGSVYGYTF
- | TRBJ2-5 | TRBD1 | TRBV7-3 | TGTGCCAGCAGCCAGACAGGGGGCGTTCTGGAGACCCAGTACTTC | CASSQTGGVLETQYF
- | TRBJ1-2 | - | TRBV9 | TGTGCCAGCAGCGTAGGCGCTTCCTATGGCTACACCTTC | CASSVGASYGYTF
few | TRBJ2-1 | TRBD2 | TRBV5-1 | TGCGCCAGCAGAAAAGGTAGCGGGAGGGCCGACAATGAGCAGTTCTTC | CASRKGSGRADNEQFF
- | TRBJ1-5 | - | TRBV5-1 | TGCGCCAGCAGCTTGGAAGGGACTACAAACCCCCAGCATTTT | CASSLEGTTNPQHF
- | TRBJ1-1 | - | TRBV7-9 | TGTGCCAGCGAGAACGTGCGGGGCCGGAACACTGAAGCTTTCTTT | CASENVRGRNTEAFF
- | TRBJ2-5 | - | TRBV6-5 | TGTGCCAGCAGGAGGGCCCAGGTTCGAGGAGAGACCCAGTACTTC | CASRRAQVRGETQYF
- | TRBJ2-1 | TRBD2 | TRBV19 | TGTGCCAGCTCCGGGACTAGCCGGAATGAGCAGTTCTTC | CASSGTSRNEQFF
- | TRBJ1-1 | - | TRBV28 | TGTGCCAGCAGTTTAACTAACTTTAAAGCTTTCTTT | CASSLTNFKAFF
- | TRBJ1-3 | TRBD1 | TRBV6-5 | TGTGCCAGCAGGCGGACAGGGGAAACTGGAAACACCATATATTTT | CASRRTGETGNTIYF
- | TRBJ2-2 | - | TRBV5-1 | TGCGCCAGCAGCTTGGACAGAGCGAACACCGGGGAGCTGTTTTTT | CASSLDRANTGELFF
- | TRBJ2-1 | TRBD2 | TRBV3-1/TRBV3-2 | TGTGCCAGCAGCCAAGGTGGCGGGGGAGGCGATGAGCAGTTCTTC | CASSQGGGGGDEQFF
- | TRBJ1-1 | TRBD1 | TRBV5-4 | TGTGCCAGCAGCGAGGAACAGGGGGCGCGGACTGAAGCTTTCTTT | CASSEEQGARTEAFF
- | TRBJ1-1 | TRBD1 | TRBV9 | TGTGCCAGCAGCATAGGGACAGGGAATAAGAAGGGTGAAGCTTTCTTT | CASSIGTGNKKGEAFF
- | TRBJ2-7 | TRBD1 | TRBV28 | TGTGCCAGCAGTCTCCACCCCGGGACAGGGGCCGAGCAGTACTTC | CASSLHPGTGAEQYF
- | TRBJ2-3 | TRBD2 | TRBV11-3 | TGTGCCAGCAGTCATTCTAGCGGGGGGCTGGATACGCAGTATTTT | CASSHSSGGLDTQYF
- | TRBJ2-1 | TRBD2 | TRBV7-6 | TGTGCCAGCAGCTCGACGCGGGGGGCGGTCAATGAGCAGTTCTTC | CASSSTRGAVNEQFF
- | TRBJ2-1 | TRBD1 | TRBV6-4 | TGTGCCAGCAGTGACCTCCCGACAGGGAATGAGCAGTTCTTC | CASSDLPTGNEQFF
- | TRBJ1-2 | - | TRBV24-1 | TGTGCCACCAGTGATTTACAGTTCGATGGCTACACCTTC | CATSDLQFDGYTF
- | TRBJ1-6 | - | TRBV7-2 | TGTGCCAGCAGCTTGGGGGCGGGGGCCCGCCAATCACCCCTCCACTTT | CASSLGAGARQSPLHF
- | TRBJ2-3 | TRBD1 | TRBV19 | TGTGCCAGTAGTACGGGGACAGGGAGGACAGATACGCAGTATTTT | CASSTGTGRTDTQYF
- | TRBJ2-1 | - | TRBV3-1/TRBV3-2 | TGTGCCAGCAGCCGACAACTAGGAGGCCTCGGTGAGCAGTTCTTC | CASSRQLGGLGEQFF
- | TRBJ1-6 | TRBD1 | TRBV6-1 | TGTGCCAGCAGTGAAGGTGGACAGGGTTATAATTCACCCCTCCACTTT | CASSEGGQGYNSPLHF
- | TRBJ1-1 | - | TRBV4-1 | TGCGCCAGCAGCCAAGATCAGGTGATCACTGAAGCTTTCTTT | CASSQDQVITEAFF
- | TRBJ2-3 | - | TRBV18 | TGTGCCAGCTCACCGGGCGCAGATACGCAGTATTTT | CASSPGADTQYF
- | TRBJ1-5 | TRBD1 | TRBV3-1/TRBV3-2 | TGTGCCAGCAGCCTAAGACAGGGGCTTCAGCCCCAGCATTTT | CASSLRQGLQPQHF
- | TRBJ1-1 | TRBD1 | TRBV5-1 | TGCGCCAGCAGCTTGACAGGGGAATTCACTGAAGCTTTCTTT | CASSLTGEFTEAFF